Below are 27 T cell receptor beta chains sequenced from a single sample in a study of T cells in women clearing cervical HPV infection. TCRdb's copy holds only in-frame clones and misses some; the assay was immunoSEQ multiplex PCR. Its clone listing holds 11,000 or so clones. Sequenced: blood buffy coat. The origin of the receptors is a woman aged 18 to 69 with a cervical HPV16 infection that either progressed to CIN3+ or cleared (not recorded which).

Notes on this clone: The DNA ends 3 residues before the CDR3 does, and the rest of the CDR3 is filled in from the germline J gene. The chain employs TRBV12-3 or TRBV12-4 and TRBJ2-5; no reliable D call. Trimming shortened V by 5 bases and J by 7 bases, and 11 bases separated the two germline ends. The CDR3 length is 12 residues. The sequenced part of the CDR3 DNA is TGTGCCAGCAGTCAAACCTCGGGGACC. Translating gives CASSQTSGT. The CDR3, in full, reads CASSQTSGTQYF.

Worth noting for this clone: The missing CDR3 end, 3 residues past where the read stops, is filled in from the germline J gene. The gene calls are TRBV29-1 and TRBJ2-3, with 8 bases aligning to TRBD1. The CDR3 is 14 residues long. Germline loops: CDR1 SQVTM, CDR2 ANQGSEA. Germline trimming cut 2 bases from V and 2 bases from J; bases unmatched to any gene: 3. The chain's CDR3 is CSVEWDRHTDTQYF. Partial CDR3 DNA: TGCAGCGTTGAATGGGACAGGCACACAGATACG.

Concerning this clone: The read terminates 3 residues ahead of where the CDR3 ends, so the germline J gene completes it. The rearrangement joins TRBV10-3 to TRBJ1-5, with D possibly matching TRBD1 (5 bases). Germline-derived CDR1 and CDR2 are ENHRY and SYGVKD. The CDR3 consists of 12 residues. Trimming shortened V by 8 bases and J by 6 bases, and 11 bases separated the two germline ends. The CDR3 bases that were read are TGTGCCATCGGGGGGGAAGGTCAGCCC. Translated, it gives CAIGGEGQP. The entire CDR3 protein is CAIGGEGQPQHF.

About this clone itself: The read falls 3 residues short of the CDR3 end, and the missing part is taken from the germline J gene. The chain couples TRBV29-1 to TRBJ1-2; TRBD1 matches at 10 bases. Germline values: CDR1 SQVTM, CDR2 ANQGSEA. The CDR3 is 13 amino acids. The sequenced CDR3 bases are TGCAGCGTTGGAGCGTGGGACAGGGGATCG. It encodes CSVGAWDRGS. The whole CDR3 is CSVGAWDRGSYTF.

A remark on this clone: The read ends 3 residues shy of where the CDR3 ends; the end is completed using the germline J gene. The V gene is TRBV4-2, the J gene TRBJ1-3; D gene ambiguous. The CDR3 consists of 17 residues. The germline CDR1 and CDR2 sequences are LGHNA and YNFKEQ. Trimming left V 1 base short and J 0 bases short, with 13 bases between. The chain's CDR3 is CASSQGYEPGSGNTIYF. The sequenced part of the CDR3 DNA is TGTGCCAGCAGCCAAGGTTATGAACCCGGCTCTGGAAACACC.

This clone is medium-sized by frequency. With the read ending 3 residues before the CDR3 end, the germline J gene is used to fill in that end. J is TRBJ2-2 and V is TRBV29-1; 8 nucleotides match TRBD2. Germline CDR1 reads SQVTM; CDR2 reads ANQGSEA. After removal of 6 bases from V and 1 base from J, the junction contained 4 bases not matched to a gene. CDR3 length: 14 residues. The CDR3 sequence: CSVGAGGNTGELFF. The part of the CDR3 DNA that was read is TGCAGCGTGGGGGCGGGGGGGAACACCGGGGAG.

Concerning this clone itself: The sequence runs out 3 residues before the end of the CDR3; the remainder is reconstructed from the germline J gene. The rearrangement uses TRBV19 and TRBJ1-1; D uncertain. The CDR3 runs to 13 residues. V shed 4 bases and J shed 5 bases, with 11 bases lying between them. Germline CDR1 reads LNHDA; CDR2 reads SQIVND (reference sequence). CDR3 sequence reads: CASSSRIRTEAFF. The covered CDR3 bases are TGTGCCAGTAGTAGCAGGATTCGGACTGAA.

Its frequency marks this clone as medium-sized. The read ends 3 residues before the CDR3 terminus; that terminus is restored from the germline J gene. The chain carries TRBV19 and TRBJ2-3; 8 nucleotides agree with TRBD1. CDR1 and CDR2 from the germline V gene are LNHDA and SQIVND (reference sequence). J gave up 2 bases and V 10 bases, and 5 bases lay outside the gene matches. The CDR3 spans 13 residues. This CDR3 reads CATGTGNTDTQYF. CDR3 DNA (partial): TGTGCCACCGGGACAGGCAACACAGATACG.

In regard to this clone: The sequence runs out 3 residues before the end of the CDR3; the remainder is reconstructed from the germline J gene. The chain has TRBV7-2 and TRBJ1-1; D remains ambiguous. The germline V gene has CDR1 SGHTA and CDR2 FQGNSA. The CDR3 extends over 14 amino acids. V gave up 2 bases and J gave up 0 bases, with 7 bases separating them. CDR3 bases read: TGTGCCAGCAGCTTACAGTTTTTGAACACTGAA. Translation: CASSLQFLNTE. In full, the CDR3 is CASSLQFLNTEAFF.

Note on this clone: The read stops 3 residues short of the end of the CDR3; the missing end is completed from the germline J gene. The chain combines TRBV20-1 with TRBJ1-2, with 7 positions matching TRBD1. Germline V gives CDR1 DFQATT, CDR2 SNEGSKA (reference sequence). Trimming took 5 bases from V and 0 from J; bases not matched to a gene: 6. The CDR3 has 14 amino acids. Incomplete CDR3 DNA: TGCAGTGCTGTAGTCGACAGGGCTAACTATGGC. Protein: CSAVVDRANYG. The complete CDR3 sequence is CSAVVDRANYGYTF.

As to this clone: The read halts 3 residues ahead of the CDR3 end, with the missing end drawn from the germline J gene. The gene calls are TRBV18 and TRBJ1-2; 8 positions agree with TRBD1. Per the germline V gene, CDR1 is KGHSH and CDR2 is LQKENI. V was pared by 2 bases and J by 7 bases, with 6 bases of the junction left unmatched. This CDR3 spans 14 amino acids. The CDR3 region is CASSPGQGFFGYTF. The DNA read from the CDR3 is TGTGCCAGCTCACCAGGACAGGGATTTTTTGGC.

In regard to this clone: The sequenced fragment ends 3 residues before the CDR3 boundary, so the rest is inferred from the germline J gene. V and J are TRBV5-1 and TRBJ2-7; TRBD1 matches 8 bases. The germline V gene has CDR1 SGHRS and CDR2 YFSETQ. The CDR3 is 16 amino acids. The V segment lost 4 bases and the J segment 4 bases; nucleotides outside the gene matches: 13. The CDR3 sequence is CASSRLTGGTSYEQYF. CDR3 DNA, as far as it was read: TGCGCCAGCAGCCGGTTAACAGGGGGGACATCTTACGAG.

To note about this clone: The CDR3 goes on 3 residues after the read ends, and that part is filled in from the germline J gene. V is TRBV27 and J is TRBJ2-7, with D perhaps matching TRBD1 (6 bases). The CDR3 is made up of 14 amino acids. Per germline, CDR1 MNHEY and CDR2 SMNVEV (reference sequence). V shed 5 bases and J shed 6 bases, with 17 bases lying between them. Partial CDR3 DNA: TGTGCCAGCAGTCCAACAGGGTCAACGGGCGAG. This gives the protein CASSPTGSTGE. The entire CDR3 reads CASSPTGSTGEQYF.

This clone is classed as medium-sized by frequency. The read stops 3 residues short of the end of the CDR3; the missing end is completed from the germline J gene. The rearrangement joins TRBV7-6 to TRBJ2-7, with TRBD1 matching over 7 bases. The CDR3 extends over 15 amino acids. Germline CDR1 SGHVS, CDR2 FNYEAQ. J gave up 2 bases and V 5 bases, and 9 bases lay outside the gene matches. CDR3 in amino acids: CASSPTTGRTYEQYF. The DNA read from the CDR3 is TGTGCCAGCAGCCCGACGACAGGGAGAACCTACGAG.

Of note for this clone: The read stops 3 residues short of the end of the CDR3; the missing end is completed from the germline J gene. The rearrangement joins TRBV14 to TRBJ1-2; D gene uncertain. Germline loops: CDR1 SGHDN, CDR2 FVKESK. This CDR3 has 13 amino acids. V was clipped by 4 bases and J by 1 base, with 7 bases between them. The CDR3 bases that were read are TGTGCCAGCAGCCCGCAGGTTAACTATGGC. Protein: CASSPQVNYG. From start to end, the CDR3 is CASSPQVNYGYTF. Full variable domain (outside the CDR3, taken from reference TRBV14 and TRBJ1-2): EAGVTQFPSHSVIEKGQTVTLRCDPISGHDNLYWYRRVMGKEIKFLLHFVKESKQDESGMPNNRFLAERTGGTYSTLKVQPAELEDSGVYFCASSPQVNYGYTFGSGTRLTVV.

This CDR3 reads CASSFGAEGGNTIYF. The CDR3 DNA, read in part, is TGTGCCAGCAGCTTTGGGGCCGAGGGTGGAAACACC. The gene calls are TRBV7-9 and TRBJ1-3; the D gene is possibly TRBD1 (5 bases). Read coverage stops 3 residues before the CDR3 terminus; the germline J gene supplies the remainder. Looked up from germline, CDR1 is SEHNR and CDR2 is FQNEAQ (reference sequence). The ends were cut back, 3 bases at V and 3 bases at J, with 12 bases in the middle. This CDR3 region has 15 residues.

On this clone itself: Read data end 3 residues before the CDR3 end; the end is taken from the germline J gene. The V gene is TRBV2, the J gene TRBJ1-2, with D perhaps matching TRBD1 (5 bases). Looked up from germline, CDR1 is SNHLY and CDR2 is FYNNEI. The V end was cut by 2 bases, the J end by 3 bases, with 13 bases between. The CDR3 sequence is 15 residues long. CDR3 loop: CASSESAGLHYGYTF. The DNA read from the CDR3 is TGTGCCAGCAGTGAATCCGCAGGGTTGCACTATGGC.

To note about this clone: The CDR3 end lies 3 residues beyond the end of the read and is filled in from the germline J gene. The chain combines TRBV7-3 with TRBJ2-1, with D perhaps matching TRBD1 (6 bases). CDR3 length: 15 amino acids. Looked up from germline, CDR1 is SGHTA and CDR2 is FQGTGA. V gave up 1 base and J gave up 8 bases, with 15 bases separating them. Partial CDR3 DNA: TGTGCCAGCAGCTTAAATGGGCAGGGGTTTGATGAG. Its protein is CASSLNGQGFDE. The entire CDR3 sequence reads CASSLNGQGFDEQFF. Full variable domain (rest looked up from reference TRBV7-3 and TRBJ2-1): GAGVSQTPSNKVTEKGKYVELRCDPISGHTALYWYRQSLGQGPEFLIYFQGTGAADDSGLPNDRFFAVRPEGSVSTLKIQRTERGDSAVYLCASSLNGQGFDEQFFGPGTRLTVL.

CDR3 residues: CASSLGQGSYNEQFF. CDR3 bases read: TGCGCCAGCAGCTTGGGGCAGGGGTCCTACAATGAG. This chain links TRBV5-1 with TRBJ2-1; tentative D call: TRBD1 (6 bases). The read ends 3 residues early relative to the CDR3; the germline J gene fills the gap. Germline CDR1 and CDR2: SGHRS and YFSETQ. The CDR3 spans 15 residues. V was shortened by 0 bases and J by 1 base, with 8 bases between the two germline ends.

CDR3 bases read: TGTGCCTGGAGCCCAGGGTCCGTCAACAATGAG. This sequence encodes CAWSPGSVNNE. The full CDR3 sequence reads CAWSPGSVNNEQFF. The chain employs TRBV30 and TRBJ2-1; maybe TRBD1 (5 bases). The read ends 3 residues shy of where the CDR3 ends; the end is completed using the germline J gene. CDR1 and CDR2 (germline): GTSNPN, SVGIG (reference sequence). Trimming left V 3 bases short and J 5 bases short, with 14 bases between. CDR3 length: 14 residues.

As concerns this clone: The CDR3 end lies 3 residues beyond the end of the read and is filled in from the germline J gene. The rearrangement joins TRBV19 to TRBJ2-4; 7 nucleotides match TRBD1. The CDR3 runs to 14 residues. The germline V gene encodes CDR1 LNHDA and CDR2 SQIVND (reference sequence). The CDR3 protein is CARTGCRPGYGQYF. The CDR3 DNA, read in part, is TGTGCCAGGACAGGGTGTCGACCCGGGTATGGT.

In regard to this clone: The read finishes 3 residues shy of the CDR3 end, and the germline J gene is used to complete it. The V and J genes are TRBV7-2 and TRBJ2-1; 9 positions match TRBD2. V lost 6 bases and J lost 6; bases outside the gene matches: 9. The CDR3 contains 15 residues. The germline V gene encodes CDR1 SGHTA and CDR2 FQGNSA. CDR3 region: CASRKPGLAVNEQFF. The sequenced CDR3 bases are TGTGCCAGCAGAAAACCGGGACTAGCAGTCAATGAG.

A remark on this clone: From the germline J gene comes the end of the CDR3, since the read stops 3 residues before it. The rearrangement links TRBV20-1 to TRBJ2-1; 7 bases line up with TRBD1. Per the germline V gene, CDR1 is DFQATT and CDR2 is SNEGSKA (reference sequence). This CDR3 spans 14 amino acids. V lost 3 bases and J lost 5; bases outside the gene matches: 7. Incomplete CDR3 DNA: TGCAGTGCTAGCCGATCACAGGGGAACAATGAG. It codes for CSASRSQGNNE. The entire CDR3 protein is CSASRSQGNNEQFF.

As concerns this clone: With the read ending 3 residues before the CDR3 end, the germline J gene is used to fill in that end. The chain links TRBV5-5 to TRBJ1-2; TRBD1 aligns across 7 bases. After removal of 1 base from V and 3 bases from J, the junction contained 0 bases not matched to a gene. The CDR3 extends over 13 amino acids. Germline values: CDR1 SGHKS, CDR2 YYEKEE (reference sequence). The CDR3 DNA, read in part, is TGTGCCAGCAGCTTGACAGGGGACTATGGC. Amino acid sequence: CASSLTGDYG. The full CDR3 sequence reads CASSLTGDYGYTF.

Details on this clone: Read coverage stops 3 residues before the CDR3 terminus; the germline J gene supplies the remainder. This chain joins TRBV30 and TRBJ1-3, with D hard to call. This CDR3 region has 13 residues. V was trimmed by 5 bases and J by 0 bases, leaving 8 bases between them. Germline loops: CDR1 GTSNPN, CDR2 SVGIG (reference sequence). This chain's CDR3 is CAWDLSSGNTIYF. CDR3 DNA, as far as it was read: TGTGCCTGGGACTTGAGCTCTGGAAACACC. Full variable domain (remainder filled in from reference TRBV30 and TRBJ1-3): SQTIHQWPATLVQPVGSPLSLECTVEGTSNPNLYWYRQAAGRGLQLLFYSVGIGQISSEVPQNLSASRPQDRQFILSSKKLLLSDSGFYLCAWDLSSGNTIYFGEGSWLTVV.

Notes on this clone: The read is 3 residues too short to cover the CDR3 end, so that end is filled in from the germline J gene. This chain uses TRBV19 with TRBJ1-1, with D possibly matching TRBD1 (5 bases). V lost 1 base, J lost 4 bases, and 10 bases lay in between. Germline values: CDR1 LNHDA, CDR2 SQIVND (reference sequence). The CDR3 loop spans 14 amino acids. Here the CDR3 reads CASSIVSGPTEAFF. The DNA read from the CDR3 is TGTGCCAGTAGTATAGTCTCAGGGCCCACTGAA.

A note on this clone: The missing CDR3 end, 3 residues past where the read stops, is filled in from the germline J gene. This chain links TRBV5-1 with TRBJ2-3; possible D gene TRBD1, 6 bases. Germline V gives CDR1 SGHRS, CDR2 YFSETQ. The germline V and J ends were trimmed by 6 bases and 3 bases, with 11 bases remaining between them. CDR3 size: 13 residues. The part of the CDR3 DNA that was read is TGCGCCAGCACCCAGACAGGAACAGATACG. This encodes CASTQTGTDT. The entire CDR3 sequence reads CASTQTGTDTQYF.